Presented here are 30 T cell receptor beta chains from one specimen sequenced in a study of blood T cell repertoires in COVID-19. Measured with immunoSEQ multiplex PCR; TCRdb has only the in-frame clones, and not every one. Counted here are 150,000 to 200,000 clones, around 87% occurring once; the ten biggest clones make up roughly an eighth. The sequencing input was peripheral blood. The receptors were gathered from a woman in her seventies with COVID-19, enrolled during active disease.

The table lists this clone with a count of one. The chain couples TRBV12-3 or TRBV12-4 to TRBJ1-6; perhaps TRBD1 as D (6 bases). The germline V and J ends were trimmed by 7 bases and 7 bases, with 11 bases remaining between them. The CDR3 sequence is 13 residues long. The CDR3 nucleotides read TGTGCCAGCAAACAGGGAGAAAATTCACCCCTCCACTTT. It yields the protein CASKQGENSPLHF.

CDR3 amino acids: CATSTGPHGKLFF. For the CDR3, the DNA is TGTGCCACCTCCACAGGACCCCATGGAAAACTGTTTTTT. The V call is TRBV15, the J call TRBJ1-4; possibly TRBD1 for D (5 bases). Germline loops: CDR1 LNHNV, CDR2 YYDKDF (reference sequence). This CDR3 is built from 13 residues. The germline V and J ends were trimmed by 8 bases and 10 bases, with 17 bases remaining between them. Filled out from reference TRBV15 and TRBJ1-4, the complete variable domain reads DAMVIQNPRYQVTQFGKPVTLSCSQTLNHNVMYWYQQKSSQAPKLLFHYYDKDFNNEADTPDNFQSRRPNTSFCFLDIRSPGLGDTAMYLCATSTGPHGKLFFGSGTQLSVL.

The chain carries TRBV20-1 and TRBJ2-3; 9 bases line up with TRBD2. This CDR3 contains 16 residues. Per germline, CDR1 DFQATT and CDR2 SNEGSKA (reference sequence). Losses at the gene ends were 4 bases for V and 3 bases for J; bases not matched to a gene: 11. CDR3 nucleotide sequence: TGCAGTGCTAATGATCTAGCGGGATTTAGGACAGATACGCAGTATTTT. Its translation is CSANDLAGFRTDTQYF.

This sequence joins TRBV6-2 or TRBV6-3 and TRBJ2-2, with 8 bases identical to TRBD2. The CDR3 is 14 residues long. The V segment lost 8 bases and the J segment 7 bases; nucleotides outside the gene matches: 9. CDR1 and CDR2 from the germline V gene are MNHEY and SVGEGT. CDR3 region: CASGREGRIGELFF. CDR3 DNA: TGTGCCAGCGGCCGGGAGGGCCGGATCGGGGAGCTGTTTTTT.

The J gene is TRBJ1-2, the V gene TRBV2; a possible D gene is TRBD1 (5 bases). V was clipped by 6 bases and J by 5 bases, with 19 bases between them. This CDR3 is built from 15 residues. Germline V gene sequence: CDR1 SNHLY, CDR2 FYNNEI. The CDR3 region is CASSGHLKGSYGYTF. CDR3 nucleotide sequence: TGTGCCAGCAGCGGACATTTAAAAGGCTCTTATGGCTACACCTTC. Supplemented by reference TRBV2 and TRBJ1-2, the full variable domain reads EPEVTQTPSHQVTQMGQEVILRCVPISNHLYFYWYRQILGQKVEFLVSFYNNEISEKSEIFDDQFSVERPDGSNFTLKIRSTKLEDSAMYFCASSGHLKGSYGYTFGSGTRLTVV.

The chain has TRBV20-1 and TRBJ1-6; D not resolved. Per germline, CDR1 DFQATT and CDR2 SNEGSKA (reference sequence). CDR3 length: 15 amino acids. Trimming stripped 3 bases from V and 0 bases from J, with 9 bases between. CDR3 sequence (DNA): TGCAGTGCTAGTTTAACGAGCTCCTATAATTCACCCCTCCACTTT. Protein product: CSASLTSSYNSPLHF.

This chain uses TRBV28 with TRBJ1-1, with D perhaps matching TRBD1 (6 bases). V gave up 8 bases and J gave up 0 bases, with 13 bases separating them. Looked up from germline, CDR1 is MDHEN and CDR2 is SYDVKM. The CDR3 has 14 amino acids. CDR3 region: CASPAKGVNTEAFF. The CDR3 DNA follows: TGTGCCAGCCCTGCGAAGGGGGTGAACACTGAAGCTTTCTTT.

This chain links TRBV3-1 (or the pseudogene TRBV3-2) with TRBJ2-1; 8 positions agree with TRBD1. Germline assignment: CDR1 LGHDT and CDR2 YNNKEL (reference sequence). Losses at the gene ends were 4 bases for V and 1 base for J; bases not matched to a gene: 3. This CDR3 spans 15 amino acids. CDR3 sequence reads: CASSPRTGSYNEQFF. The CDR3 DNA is TGTGCCAGCAGCCCCCGGACAGGGTCCTACAATGAGCAGTTCTTC.

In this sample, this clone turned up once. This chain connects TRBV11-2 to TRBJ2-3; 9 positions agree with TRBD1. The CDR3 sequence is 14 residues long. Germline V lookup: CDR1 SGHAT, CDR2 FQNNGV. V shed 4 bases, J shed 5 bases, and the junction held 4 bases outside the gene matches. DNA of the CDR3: TGTGCCAGCAGCTCGGGACAGGGAGGAGATACGCAGTATTTT. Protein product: CASSSGQGGDTQYF.

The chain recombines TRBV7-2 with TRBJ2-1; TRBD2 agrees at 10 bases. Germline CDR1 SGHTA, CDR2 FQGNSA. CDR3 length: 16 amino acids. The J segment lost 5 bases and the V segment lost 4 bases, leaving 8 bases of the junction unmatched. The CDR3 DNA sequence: TGTGCCAGCAGCTCACCACTAGCGGGGATTAACAATGAGCAGTTCTTC. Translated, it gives CASSSPLAGINNEQFF.

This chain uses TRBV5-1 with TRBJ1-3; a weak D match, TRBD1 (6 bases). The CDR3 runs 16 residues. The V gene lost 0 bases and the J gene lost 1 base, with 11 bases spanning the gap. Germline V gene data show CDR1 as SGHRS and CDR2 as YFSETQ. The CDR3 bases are TGCGCCAGCAGCTTGGATATAACAGGGTCTGGAAACACCATATATTTT. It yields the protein CASSLDITGSGNTIYF. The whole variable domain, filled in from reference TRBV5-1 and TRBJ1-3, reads KAGVTQTPRYLIKTRGQQVTLSCSPISGHRSVSWYQQTPGQGLQFLFEYFSETQRNKGNFPGRFSGRQFSNSRSEMNVSTLELGDSALYLCASSLDITGSGNTIYFGEGSWLTVV.

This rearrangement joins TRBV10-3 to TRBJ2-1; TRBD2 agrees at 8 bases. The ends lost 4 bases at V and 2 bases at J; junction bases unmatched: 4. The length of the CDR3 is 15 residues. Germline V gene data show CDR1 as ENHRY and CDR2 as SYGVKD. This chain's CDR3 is CAISAMTSAYNEQFF. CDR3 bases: TGTGCCATCAGTGCTATGACTAGCGCCTACAATGAGCAGTTCTTC.

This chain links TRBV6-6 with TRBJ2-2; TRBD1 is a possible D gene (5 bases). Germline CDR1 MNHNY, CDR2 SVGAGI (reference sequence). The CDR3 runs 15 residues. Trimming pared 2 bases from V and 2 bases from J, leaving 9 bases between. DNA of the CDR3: TGTGCCAGCAGTTACCCCAGGGAAAACACCGGGGAGCTGTTTTTT. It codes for CASSYPRENTGELFF.

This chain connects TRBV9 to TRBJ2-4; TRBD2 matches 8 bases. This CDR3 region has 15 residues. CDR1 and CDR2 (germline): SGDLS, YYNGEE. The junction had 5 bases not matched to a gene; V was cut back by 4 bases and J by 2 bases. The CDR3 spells CASSKAGVSKNIQYF. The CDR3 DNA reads TGTGCCAGCAGCAAAGCGGGAGTTTCCAAAAACATTCAGTACTTC.

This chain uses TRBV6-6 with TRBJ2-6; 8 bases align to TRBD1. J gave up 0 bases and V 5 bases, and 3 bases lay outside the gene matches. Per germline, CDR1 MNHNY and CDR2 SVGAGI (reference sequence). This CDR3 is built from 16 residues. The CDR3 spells CASSGDRRSGANVLTF. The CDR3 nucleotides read TGTGCCAGCAGTGGGGACAGGCGCTCTGGGGCCAACGTCCTGACTTTC.

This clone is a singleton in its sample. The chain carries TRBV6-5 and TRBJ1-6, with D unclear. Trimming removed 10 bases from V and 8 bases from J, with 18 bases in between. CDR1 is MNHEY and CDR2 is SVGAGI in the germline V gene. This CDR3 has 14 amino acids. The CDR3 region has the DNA TGTGCCACCCCCGAAGGAGCGTTAGATTCACCCCTCCACTTT. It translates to CATPEGALDSPLHF.

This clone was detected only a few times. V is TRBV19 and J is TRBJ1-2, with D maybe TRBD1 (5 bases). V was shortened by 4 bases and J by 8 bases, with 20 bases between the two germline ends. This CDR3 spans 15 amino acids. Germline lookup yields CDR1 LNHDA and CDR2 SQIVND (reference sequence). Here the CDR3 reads CASSNSGLLTIGYTF. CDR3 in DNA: TGTGCCAGTAGTAACTCGGGACTGCTGACTATAGGCTACACCTTC.

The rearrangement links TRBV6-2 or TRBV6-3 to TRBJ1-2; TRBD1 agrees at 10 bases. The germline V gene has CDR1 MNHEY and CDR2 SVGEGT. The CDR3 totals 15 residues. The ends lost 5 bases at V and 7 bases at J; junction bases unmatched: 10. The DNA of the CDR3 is TGTGCCAGCAGTGAGCCCACGGGACAGGGGACTGGCTACACCTTC. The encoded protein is CASSEPTGQGTGYTF.

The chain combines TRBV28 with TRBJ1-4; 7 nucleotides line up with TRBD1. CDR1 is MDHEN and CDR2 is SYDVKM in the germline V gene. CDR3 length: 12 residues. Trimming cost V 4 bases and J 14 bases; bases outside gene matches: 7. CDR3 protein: CASSSLAGGLFF. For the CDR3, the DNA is TGTGCCAGCAGTTCCTTAGCAGGGGGTCTGTTTTTT.

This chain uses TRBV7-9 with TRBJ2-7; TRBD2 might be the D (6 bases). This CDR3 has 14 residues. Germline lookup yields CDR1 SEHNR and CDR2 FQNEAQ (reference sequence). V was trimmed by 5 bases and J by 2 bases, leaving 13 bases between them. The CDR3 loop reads CASSPSGRTYEQYF. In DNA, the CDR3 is TGTGCCAGCAGCCCATCCGGGAGAACCTACGAGCAGTACTTC.

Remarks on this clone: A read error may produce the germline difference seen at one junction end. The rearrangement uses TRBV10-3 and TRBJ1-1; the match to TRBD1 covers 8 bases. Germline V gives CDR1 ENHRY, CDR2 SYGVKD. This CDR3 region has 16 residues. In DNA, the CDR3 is TGTGCCATCAGTGATTCACCTCGGACAGGGAACGCTGAAGCTTTCTTT. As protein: CAISDSPRTGNAEAFF.

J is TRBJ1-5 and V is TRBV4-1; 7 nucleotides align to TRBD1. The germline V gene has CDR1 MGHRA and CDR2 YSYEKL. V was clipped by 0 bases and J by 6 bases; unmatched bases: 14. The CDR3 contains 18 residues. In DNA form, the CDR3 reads TGCGCCAGCAGCCAAGATAGGGACAGCTCTGGAGGCGCTCAGCCCCAGCATTTT. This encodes CASSQDRDSSGGAQPQHF.

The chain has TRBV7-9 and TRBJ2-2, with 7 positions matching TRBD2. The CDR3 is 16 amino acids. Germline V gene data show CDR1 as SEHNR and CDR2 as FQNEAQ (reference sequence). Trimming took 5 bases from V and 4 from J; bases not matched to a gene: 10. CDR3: CASSRIGLDGTGELFF. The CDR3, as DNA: TGTGCCAGCAGCCGGATCGGACTAGATGGCACCGGGGAGCTGTTTTTT. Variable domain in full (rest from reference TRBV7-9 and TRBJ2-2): DTGVSQNPRHKITKRGQNVTFRCDPISEHNRLYWYRQTLGQGPEFLTYFQNEAQLEKSRLLSDRFSAERPKGSFSTLEIQRTEQGDSAMYLCASSRIGLDGTGELFFGEGSRLTVL.

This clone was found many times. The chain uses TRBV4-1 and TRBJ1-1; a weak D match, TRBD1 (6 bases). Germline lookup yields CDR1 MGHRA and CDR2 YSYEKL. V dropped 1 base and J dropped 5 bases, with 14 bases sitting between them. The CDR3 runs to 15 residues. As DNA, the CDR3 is TGCGCCAGCAGCCAAGCCTTCAGGGGCAGGACTGAAGCTTTCTTT. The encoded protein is CASSQAFRGRTEAFF.

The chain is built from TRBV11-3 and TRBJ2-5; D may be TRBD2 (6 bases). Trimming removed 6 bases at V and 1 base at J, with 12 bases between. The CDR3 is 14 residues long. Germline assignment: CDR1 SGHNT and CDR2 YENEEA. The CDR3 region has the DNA TGTGCCAGCAGTCACCGGGACTTCCAAGAGACCCAGTACTTC. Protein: CASSHRDFQETQYF.

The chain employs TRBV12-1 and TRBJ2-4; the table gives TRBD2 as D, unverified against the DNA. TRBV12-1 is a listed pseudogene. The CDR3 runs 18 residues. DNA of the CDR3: TGTGCCAGCAGCTTTGGGCAAGGCGGAGCAGAAGCCAAAAACATTCAGTACTTC. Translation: CASSFGQGGAEAKNIQYF.

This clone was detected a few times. DNA of the CDR3: TGTGCCAGCAGTTCGCTAGCGGGAAAGCCCGCTAGCACAGATACGCAGTATTTT. Its translation is CASSSLAGKPASTDTQYF. V and J are TRBV28 and TRBJ2-3, with TRBD2 matching 9 bases. The CDR3 loop spans 18 amino acids. With 4 bases clipped from V and 0 bases from J, the junction kept 11 bases outside the gene matches. From germline, CDR1 is MDHEN and CDR2 SYDVKM.

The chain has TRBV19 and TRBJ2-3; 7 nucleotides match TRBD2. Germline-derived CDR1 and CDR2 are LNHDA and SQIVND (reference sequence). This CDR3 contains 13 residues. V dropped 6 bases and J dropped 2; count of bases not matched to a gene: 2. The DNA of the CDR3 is TGTGCCAGTAGCCTAGCGGTCACAGATACGCAGTATTTT. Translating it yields CASSLAVTDTQYF. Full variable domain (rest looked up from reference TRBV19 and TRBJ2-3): DGGITQSPKYLFRKEGQNVTLSCEQNLNHDAMYWYRQDPGQGLRLIYYSQIVNDFQKGDIAEGYSVSREKKESFPLTVTSAQKNPTAFYLCASSLAVTDTQYFGPGTRLTVL.

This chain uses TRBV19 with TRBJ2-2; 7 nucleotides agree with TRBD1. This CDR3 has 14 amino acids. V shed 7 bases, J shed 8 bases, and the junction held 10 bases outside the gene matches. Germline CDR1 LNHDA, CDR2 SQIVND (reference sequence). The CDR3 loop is CASTAGQASGELFF. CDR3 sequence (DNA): TGTGCCAGTACCGCCGGACAGGCCTCAGGGGAGCTGTTTTTT.

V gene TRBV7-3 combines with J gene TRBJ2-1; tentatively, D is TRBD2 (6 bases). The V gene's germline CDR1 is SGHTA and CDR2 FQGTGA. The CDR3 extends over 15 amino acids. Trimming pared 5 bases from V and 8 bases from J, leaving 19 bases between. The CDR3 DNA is TGTGCCAGCAGCCTTCGTTTGGGGGGTAACGATGAGCAGTTCTTC. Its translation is CASSLRLGGNDEQFF.